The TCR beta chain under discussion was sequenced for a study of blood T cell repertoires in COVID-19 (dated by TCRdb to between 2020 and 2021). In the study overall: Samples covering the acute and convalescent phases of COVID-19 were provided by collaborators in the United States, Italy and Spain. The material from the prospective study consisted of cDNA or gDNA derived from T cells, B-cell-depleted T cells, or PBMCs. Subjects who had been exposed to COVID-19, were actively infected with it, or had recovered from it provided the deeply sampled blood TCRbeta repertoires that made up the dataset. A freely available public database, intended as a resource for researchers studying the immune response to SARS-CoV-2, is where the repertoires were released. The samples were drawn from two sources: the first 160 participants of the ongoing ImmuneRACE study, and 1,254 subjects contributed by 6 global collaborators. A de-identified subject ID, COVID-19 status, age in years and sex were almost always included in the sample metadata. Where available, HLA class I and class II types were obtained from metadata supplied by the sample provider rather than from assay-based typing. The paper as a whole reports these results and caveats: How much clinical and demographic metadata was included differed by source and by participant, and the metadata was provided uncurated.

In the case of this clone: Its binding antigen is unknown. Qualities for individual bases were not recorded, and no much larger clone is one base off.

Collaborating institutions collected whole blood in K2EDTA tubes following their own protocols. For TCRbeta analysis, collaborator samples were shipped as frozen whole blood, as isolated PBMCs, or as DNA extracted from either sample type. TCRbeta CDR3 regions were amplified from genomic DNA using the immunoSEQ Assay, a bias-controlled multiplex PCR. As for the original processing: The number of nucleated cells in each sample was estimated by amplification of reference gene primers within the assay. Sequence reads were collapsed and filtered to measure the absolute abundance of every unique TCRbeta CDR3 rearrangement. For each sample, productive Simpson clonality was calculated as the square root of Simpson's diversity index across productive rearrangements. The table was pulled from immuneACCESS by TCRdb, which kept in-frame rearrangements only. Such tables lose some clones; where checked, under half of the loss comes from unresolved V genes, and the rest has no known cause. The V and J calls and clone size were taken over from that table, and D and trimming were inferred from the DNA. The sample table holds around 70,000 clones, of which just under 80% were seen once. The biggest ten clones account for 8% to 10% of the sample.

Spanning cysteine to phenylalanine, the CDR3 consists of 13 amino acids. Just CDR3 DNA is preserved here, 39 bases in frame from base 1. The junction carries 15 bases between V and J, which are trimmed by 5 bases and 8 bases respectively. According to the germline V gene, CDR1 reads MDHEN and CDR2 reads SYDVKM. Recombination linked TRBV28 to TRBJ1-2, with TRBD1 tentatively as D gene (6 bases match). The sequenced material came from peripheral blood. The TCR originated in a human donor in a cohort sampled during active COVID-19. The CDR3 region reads CASSTPRGGGYTF. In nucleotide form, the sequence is TGTGCCAGCAGTACCCCTCGCGGGGGCGGCTACACCTTC.